The 27 T cell receptor beta chains presented below share a single source sample, sequenced in a study of T cells in Graves' hyperthyroidism and ophthalmopathy. From RNA transcripts, TCR beta CDR3 regions were amplified. HTBI primers were the set used in a first-round RT-PCR of the TCR CDR3. One entry per CDR3 protein, called by TCRdb with MiXCR from the multiplex PCR reads. The sample records a few hundred thousand distinct CDR3 sequences, about 17% being singletons. Sequencing was done on a sample of blood. These receptors all stem from a woman aged 50 to 65 with Graves' hyperthyroidism.

There are many counts of this clonotype. The rearrangement joins TRBV6-6 to TRBJ2-7; 8 bases align to TRBD1. V dropped 0 bases and J dropped 3; count of bases not matched to a gene: 7. This CDR3 contains 16 residues. Looked up from germline, CDR1 is MNHNY and CDR2 is SVGAGI (reference sequence). The CDR3 sequence is CASSYSMSGQGYEQYF. CDR3 nucleotide sequence: TGTGCCAGCAGTTACTCGATGTCCGGACAGGGCTACGAGCAGTACTTC.

V gene TRBV19 combines with J gene TRBJ1-5, with D unclear. CDR3 length: 13 amino acids. CDR1 is LNHDA and CDR2 is SQIVND in the germline V gene (reference sequence). The germline V and J ends were trimmed by 11 bases and 3 bases, with 14 bases remaining between them. This CDR3 reads CAAAVGINQPQHF. DNA of the CDR3: TGTGCCGCTGCCGTGGGAATCAATCAGCCCCAGCATTTT. The variable domain in full, completed from reference TRBV19 and TRBJ1-5, reads DGGITQSPKYLFRKEGQNVTLSCEQNLNHDAMYWYRQDPGQGLRLIYYSQIVNDFQKGDIAEGYSVSREKKESFPLTVTSAQKNPTAFYLCAAAVGINQPQHFGDGTRLSIL.

The rearrangement links TRBV12-3 or TRBV12-4 to TRBJ2-7; the match to TRBD1 covers 10 bases. The end of the DNA aligns better with TRBJ2-5, so the J call may be wrong. The CDR3 contains 16 residues. CDR3 in amino acids: CASTDRGHVFFGTQYF. In DNA form, the CDR3 reads TGTGCCAGCACCGACAGGGGGCATGTTTTTTTCGGGACCCAGTACTTC.

This chain links TRBV11-2 with TRBJ2-5; tentatively, D is TRBD2 (6 bases). The CDR3 is 13 amino acids. Germline V CDR1 and CDR2: SGHAT, FQNNGV. Trimming pared 8 bases from V and 5 bases from J, leaving 15 bases between. In DNA, the CDR3 is TGTGCCAGCTCACCACCCAGCGGGGAGACCCAGTACTTC. It encodes CASSPPSGETQYF.

This clonotype was picked up many times. The chain joins TRBV7-8 to TRBJ2-1; no definite D call. V dropped 4 bases and J dropped 0 bases, with 4 bases sitting between them. The germline V gene encodes CDR1 SGHVS and CDR2 FQNEAQ. CDR3 length: 13 amino acids. The CDR3 is CASSSPSYNEQFF. Written as DNA, the CDR3 is TGTGCCAGCAGCTCACCCTCCTACAATGAGCAGTTCTTC.

This clonotype was detected a few times. The chain couples TRBV3-1 to TRBJ2-2; 8 bases are a match to TRBD1. Germline lookup yields CDR1 LGHDT and CDR2 YNNKEL (reference sequence). The CDR3 runs to 16 residues. V lost 3 bases, J lost 2 bases, and 5 bases stayed unmatched. Here the CDR3 reads CASSHSTGENTGELFF. CDR3 DNA sequence: TGTGCCAGCAGCCATTCGACAGGGGAAAACACCGGGGAGCTGTTTTTT.

V usage is TRBV19 and J usage is TRBJ1-1; 7 bases fit TRBD1. The J segment lost 1 base and the V segment lost 7 bases, leaving 6 bases of the junction unmatched. Germline CDR1 LNHDA, CDR2 SQIVND (reference sequence). This CDR3 is built from 14 residues. In DNA form, the CDR3 reads TGTGCCAGTATCCCGGGACAGTCGAACACTGAAGCTTTCTTT. Its protein product is CASIPGQSNTEAFF.

V and J are TRBV5-1 and TRBJ2-7; D is perhaps TRBD1 (6 bases). V was pared by 5 bases and J by 3 bases, with 15 bases between. There are 14 residues in the CDR3. Germline CDR1 SGHRS, CDR2 YFSETQ. The CDR3 spells CASRDRDTGYEQYF. CDR3 nucleotides: TGCGCCAGCAGAGACCGGGACACGGGCTACGAGCAGTACTTC.

Many counts were recorded for this clonotype. The J gene is TRBJ2-7, the V gene TRBV28, with D possibly TRBD1 on 5 matching bases. V was shortened by 9 bases and J by 5 bases, with 11 bases between the two germline ends. This CDR3 spans 11 amino acids. CDR1 and CDR2 (germline): MDHEN, SYDVKM. The CDR3, as DNA: TGTGCCAGTAGGGGTCCCAACGAGCAGTACTTC. This gives the protein CASRGPNEQYF.

The gene calls are TRBV20-1 and TRBJ2-5; 8 bases match TRBD2. Germline values: CDR1 DFQATT, CDR2 SNEGSKA (reference sequence). The CDR3 length is 14 residues. The junction had 6 bases not matched to a gene; V was cut back by 1 base and J by 5 bases. The CDR3 loop is CSARVTGGRETQYF. The CDR3 region has the DNA TGCAGTGCTAGAGTTACGGGCGGGAGGGAGACCCAGTACTTC.

The V and J genes are TRBV7-9 and TRBJ2-1, with a tentative D call TRBD1 (5 bases). The CDR3 length is 13 residues. Germline V lookup: CDR1 SEHNR, CDR2 FQNEAQ (reference sequence). The germline V and J ends were trimmed by 5 bases and 7 bases, with 12 bases remaining between them. The CDR3 region has the DNA TGTGCCAGCAGCCCGCAGGGCGCTAATGAGCAGTTCTTC. Translated: CASSPQGANEQFF.

Ten or more counts support this clonotype. The CDR3 protein is CASSPRLADSYNEQFF. In DNA form, the CDR3 reads TGTGCCAGCAGCCCAAGACTAGCGGACTCCTACAATGAGCAGTTCTTC. The gene calls are TRBV7-9 and TRBJ2-1; 9 nucleotides align to TRBD2. Germline V CDR1 and CDR2: SEHNR, FQNEAQ (reference sequence). The J segment lost 0 bases and the V segment lost 5 bases, leaving 5 bases of the junction unmatched. CDR3 length equals 16 residues. Looking up the rest from reference TRBV7-9 and TRBJ2-1 gives the full variable domain: DTGVSQNPRHKITKRGQNVTFRCDPISEHNRLYWYRQTLGQGPEFLTYFQNEAQLEKSRLLSDRFSAERPKGSFSTLEIQRTEQGDSAMYLCASSPRLADSYNEQFFGPGTRLTVL.

The V call is TRBV15, the J call TRBJ1-3; D is ambiguous. Germline loops: CDR1 LNHNV, CDR2 YYDKDF (reference sequence). The CDR3 totals 16 residues. Deletions cut 6 bases from V and 0 bases from J, with 15 bases between. The CDR3 loop reads CATSFLGPSSGNTIYF. CDR3 in DNA: TGTGCCACCAGTTTCTTAGGGCCCAGCTCTGGAAACACCATATATTTT.

The chain recombines TRBV5-1 with TRBJ2-5; 7 nucleotides agree with TRBD1. This CDR3 is built from 15 residues. V dropped 4 bases and J dropped 0; count of bases not matched to a gene: 6. Germline CDR1 and CDR2: SGHRS and YFSETQ. The CDR3 spells CASSTRDSDQETQYF. The CDR3 region has the DNA TGCGCCAGCAGCACCCGGGACAGCGACCAAGAGACCCAGTACTTC.

This clonotype was counted ten times or more. This sequence joins TRBV5-1 and TRBJ2-7, with a possible D match to TRBD2 (5 bases). The V gene's germline CDR1 is SGHRS and CDR2 YFSETQ. Trimming removed 0 bases at V and 5 bases at J, with 12 bases between. This CDR3 spans 14 amino acids. The CDR3 is CASSLVEAAHEQYF. The CDR3 DNA sequence: TGCGCCAGCAGCTTGGTGGAGGCGGCCCACGAGCAGTACTTC.

As concerns this clonotype: This may be a read error: a much more frequent sequence differs by one nucleotide. The V gene is TRBV5-1, the J gene TRBJ2-7; D not certain. CDR1 and CDR2 (germline): SGHRS, YFSETQ. The germline V and J ends were trimmed by 10 bases and 3 bases, with 17 bases remaining between them. This CDR3 is built from 13 residues. CDR3 nucleotides: TGCGCCGGCACCTCAGATTACGACTACGAGCAGTACTTC. As protein: CAGTSDYDYEQYF.

The gene calls are TRBV20-1 and TRBJ2-1; weak D call: TRBD1 (5 bases). Germline V gene sequence: CDR1 DFQATT, CDR2 SNEGSKA (reference sequence). The V end lost 5 bases, the J end lost 0 bases, and 11 bases lay between the germline ends. CDR3 length equals 14 residues. The CDR3 nucleotides read TGCAGTGCTCCCCCGCAGGGCTCCTACAATGAGCAGTTCTTC. Its protein product is CSAPPQGSYNEQFF.

This clonotype was detected only a few times. The rearrangement joins TRBV25-1 to TRBJ1-5, with D possibly matching TRBD1 (5 bases). Trimming stripped 4 bases from V and 4 bases from J, with 11 bases between. Germline V gene sequence: CDR1 MGHDK, CDR2 SYGVNS. This CDR3 spans 14 amino acids. The CDR3 region is CASSAGTPNQPQHF. CDR3 bases: TGTGCCAGCAGTGCGGGGACTCCAAATCAGCCCCAGCATTTT.

The rearrangement joins TRBV29-1 to TRBJ2-7; no reliable D call. The germline V gene encodes CDR1 SQVTM and CDR2 ANQGSEA. Between the trimmed V and J ends, which lost 1 base and 6 bases, there was a span of 13 bases. The CDR3 consists of 13 residues. The CDR3 spells CSVEGPQLAEQYF. In nucleotides, the CDR3 is TGCAGCGTTGAAGGCCCACAGTTAGCCGAGCAGTACTTC.

This CDR3 reads CATSDLSGAGSSYNEQFF. CDR3 sequence (DNA): TGTGCCACCAGTGATTTGTCGGGAGCGGGAAGCTCCTACAATGAGCAGTTCTTC. The rearrangement uses TRBV24-1 and TRBJ2-1; 7 bases fit TRBD2. The CDR3 length is 18 residues. The germline V gene encodes CDR1 KGHDR and CDR2 SFDVKD. V was pared by 0 bases and J by 0 bases, with 7 bases of the junction left unmatched.

The table lists this clonotype with many counts. The CDR3 bases are TGCGCCAGCAGCTTGGCCGGGGTCTCTAGAGCTTTCTTT. Protein sequence: CASSLAGVSRAFF. The rearrangement uses TRBV5-1 and TRBJ1-1; D is uncertain. The germline gives CDR1 SGHRS, CDR2 YFSETQ. V dropped 0 bases and J dropped 10 bases, with 13 bases sitting between them. The CDR3 runs 13 residues.

This clonotype was recorded a few times. The chain uses TRBV27 and TRBJ2-1; D is possibly TRBD1 or TRBD2 (5 bases each). This CDR3 is built from 16 residues. The V end lost 2 bases, the J end lost 5 bases, and 16 bases lay between the germline ends. Germline lookup yields CDR1 MNHEY and CDR2 SMNVEV (reference sequence). This CDR3 reads CASSLKGTQYHNEQFF. For the CDR3, the DNA is TGTGCCAGCAGTTTAAAAGGGACGCAGTACCACAATGAGCAGTTCTTC.

V is TRBV15 and J is TRBJ2-1; TRBD1 agrees at 9 bases. Trimming at V came to 1 base and at J to 7 bases, leaving 2 bases not matched to a gene. Germline V gene sequence: CDR1 LNHNV, CDR2 YYDKDF (reference sequence). The CDR3 has 14 residues. This CDR3 is CATSRGGQGNEQFF. The CDR3 coding sequence is TGTGCCACCAGCAGAGGAGGACAGGGGAATGAGCAGTTCTTC. Together with reference TRBV15 and TRBJ2-1, the CDR3 gives the full variable domain: DAMVIQNPRYQVTQFGKPVTLSCSQTLNHNVMYWYQQKSSQAPKLLFHYYDKDFNNEADTPDNFQSRRPNTSFCFLDIRSPGLGDTAMYLCATSRGGQGNEQFFGPGTRLTVL.

The rearrangement uses TRBV6-1 and TRBJ1-5, with TRBD1 matching 7 bases. Germline values: CDR1 MNHNS, CDR2 SASEGT. The CDR3 is made up of 13 amino acids. After removal of 5 bases from V and 6 bases from J, the junction contained 4 bases not matched to a gene. The CDR3 DNA reads as TGTGCCAGCAGTCGACAGGGCGCTCAGCCCCAGCATTTT. Amino acid sequence: CASSRQGAQPQHF.

This clonotype was observed a handful of times. The chain is built from TRBV7-6 and TRBJ2-2, with 9 bases lining up with TRBD2. V lost 6 bases, J lost 5 bases, and 10 bases stayed unmatched. Germline V gene sequence: CDR1 SGHVS, CDR2 FNYEAQ. CDR3 size: 16 residues. In DNA, the CDR3 is TGTGCCAGCAGAAGCTATTCTAGCGGGAATACCGGGGAGCTGTTTTTT. Translating gives CASRSYSSGNTGELFF. Complete variable domain (other parts from reference TRBV7-6 and TRBJ2-2): GAGVSQSPRYKVTKRGQDVALRCDPISGHVSLYWYRQALGQGPEFLTYFNYEAQQDKSGLPNDRFSAERPEGSISTLTIQRTEQRDSAMYRCASRSYSSGNTGELFFGEGSRLTVL.

This clonotype was counted many times. The chain couples TRBV13 to TRBJ2-3; 13 bases map to TRBD2. The V gene end was trimmed by 4 bases and the J gene end by 4 bases; junction bases not matched to a gene: 5. The CDR3 is made up of 16 amino acids. Germline assignment: CDR1 PRHDT and CDR2 FYEKMQ (reference sequence). CDR3: CASSSRTSGSSDTQYF. The CDR3 bases are TGTGCCAGCAGCTCACGGACTAGCGGGAGCTCAGATACGCAGTATTTT.

In its sample, this clonotype was seen many times. The chain recombines TRBV5-4 with TRBJ2-1; 8 positions match TRBD2. The V gene end was trimmed by 5 bases and the J gene end by 4 bases; junction bases not matched to a gene: 11. Germline loops: CDR1 SGHNT, CDR2 YYREEE (reference sequence). This CDR3 is built from 16 residues. CDR3 coding DNA: TGTGCCAGCAGTCCCGCGGGGCGGGAGGCTTACAATGAGCAGTTCTTC. It is translated as CASSPAGREAYNEQFF.